This is a list of T cell receptor beta chains from one sample in a study of cytomegalovirus exposure and HLA in healthy donors. Assay used: immunoSEQ multiplex PCR; TCRdb lists only in-frame clones, some missing. This sample has roughly 260,000 clones; approximately 90% occur once, and the top ten carry 2.6%. The material sequenced was PBMCs. These receptor sequences come from a man younger than 35 in good health and CMV-seronegative. CDR3s include the opening cysteine and the closing phenylalanine or tryptophan. Fields, in order: D gene, V gene, clone size, J gene, CDR3 protein, CDR3 DNA. D genes are given only for firm matches. Not all rows give a size; the values are once, few, many and, for expanded clones, a class.

.	TRBV6-5	.	TRBJ2-2	CASSYSYGENTGELFF	TGTGCCAGCAGTTACTCCTATGGAGAGAACACCGGGGAGCTGTTTTTT
.	TRBV9	.	TRBJ2-4	CASSGPQRGSRQYF	TGTGCCAGCAGCGGACCTCAAAGGGGCTCGCGGCAGTACTTC
TRBD2	TRBV28	.	TRBJ2-7	CASSSERESPYEQYF	TGTGCCAGCAGTAGCGAGCGGGAGTCGCCCTACGAGCAGTACTTC
TRBD2	TRBV9	.	TRBJ2-5	CASSVEGLARETQYF	TGTGCCAGCAGCGTAGAGGGACTAGCGCGGGAGACCCAGTACTTC
.	TRBV27	.	TRBJ1-5	CASSLRPRGANQPQHF	TGTGCCAGCAGTTTAAGGCCCAGGGGCGCGAATCAGCCCCAGCATTTT
.	TRBV27	.	TRBJ2-1	CASGDRDKMGNEQFF	TGTGCCAGCGGGGACCGGGACAAAATGGGGAATGAGCAGTTCTTC
TRBD1	TRBV4-1	once	TRBJ1-2	CASSHPGTGNGYTF	TGCGCCAGCAGCCACCCCGGGACAGGGAATGGCTACACCTTC
TRBD1	TRBV6-1	many	TRBJ1-1	CASSTGQENTEAFF	TGTGCCAGCTCAACGGGACAGGAGAACACTGAAGCTTTCTTT
.	TRBV27	.	TRBJ2-7	CASSPSVGQESYEQYF	TGTGCCAGCAGTCCTAGCGTCGGACAGGAGTCCTACGAGCAGTACTTC
TRBD1	TRBV28	.	TRBJ1-5	CASRTTGQGQPQHF	TGTGCCAGCAGGACGACAGGGCAGGGCCAGCCCCAGCATTTT
.	TRBV6-6	.	TRBJ1-1	CASSYSSEVAEAFF	TGTGCCAGCAGTTACTCGTCTGAGGTGGCTGAAGCTTTCTTT
TRBD1	TRBV29-1	once	TRBJ1-2	CSVEKGTGGSGYTF	TGCAGCGTTGAAAAGGGGACAGGGGGCTCTGGCTACACCTTC
TRBD2	TRBV27	.	TRBJ2-2	CASTGGAGVATGELFF	TGTGCCAGCACAGGCGGTGCGGGAGTTGCCACCGGGGAGCTGTTTTTT
TRBD1	TRBV5-1	.	TRBJ1-5	CASSLEGQQPQHF	TGCGCCAGCAGCTTGGAGGGACAGCAGCCCCAGCATTTT
.	TRBV27	.	TRBJ1-1	CASSFGLNTEAFF	TGTGCCAGCAGTTTTGGCTTGAACACTGAAGCTTTCTTT
.	TRBV2	.	TRBJ2-5	CASATGGRETQYF	TGTGCCAGCGCAACCGGGGGTAGAGAGACCCAGTACTTC
.	TRBV5-1	few	TRBJ1-5	CASSLEPGPQPQHF	TGCGCCAGCAGCTTGGAGCCAGGGCCACAGCCCCAGCATTTT
.	TRBV28	.	TRBJ1-5	CAVGWGNQPQHF	TGTGCCGTCGGGTGGGGCAATCAGCCCCAGCATTTT
.	TRBV11-3	.	TRBJ2-1	CASSHPHQDREQFF	TGTGCCAGCAGCCACCCCCATCAAGACAGGGAGCAGTTCTTC
.	TRBV2	.	TRBJ1-3	CASRPEHLSGNTIYF	TGTGCCAGCAGGCCAGAACATCTCTCTGGAAACACCATATATTTT
TRBD1	TRBV9	.	TRBJ2-7	CASSATGNYEQYF	TGTGCCAGCAGCGCGACAGGGAACTACGAGCAGTACTTC
.	TRBV5-4	.	TRBJ2-1	CASSLAGAGDEQFF	TGTGCCAGCAGCTTGGCCGGGGCAGGGGATGAGCAGTTCTTC